Here is one T cell receptor beta chain with its context. Which antigen it targets is not known. No base qualities exist here, and no much larger clone lies one base off it. TCRbeta CDR3 regions were amplified from genomic DNA using the immunoSEQ Assay, a bias-controlled multiplex PCR. Per the authors' processing: Within the assay, amplification of reference gene primers was used to estimate how many nucleated cells each sample contained. To quantify the absolute abundance of each unique TCRbeta CDR3 rearrangement, sequence reads were collapsed and filtered. Productive Simpson clonality was computed per sample as the square root of Simpson's diversity index over productive rearrangements. Imported from immuneACCESS, the table was reduced by TCRdb to in-frame sequences with V and J called. These copies leave out some clones; in studies compared against another copy, an unresolved V gene accounts for under half, and the cause of the remainder is not known. V and J calls and clone size are copied from that table; D and trimming were computed from the DNA. Recorded for this sample are roughly 45,000 clones; over 70% of them occurred a single time. In total, the top ten clones hold less than 25% of the sample.

The germline V gene supplies CDR1 SGHRS and CDR2 YFSETQ. Trimming at the junction amounts to 1 base on V and 2 bases on J, and the germline ends lie 9 bases apart. Its CDR3 holds 14 amino acids, cysteine through phenylalanine. Of the read, only the CDR3 DNA is kept; its 42 bases are in frame from base 1. This sample was included in a study of blood T cell repertoires in COVID-19 (dated by TCRdb to 2018 to 2020). Describing the broader study: Samples covering the acute and convalescent phases of COVID-19 were provided by collaborators in the United States, Italy and Spain. Nearly every sample came with metadata listing a de-identified subject ID, COVID-19 status, age in years and sex. HLA class I and class II types, where available, came from metadata supplied by the sample provider rather than from assay-based typing. The repertoires were released in a freely available public database intended as a resource for research on the immune response to SARS-CoV-2. The samples were drawn from two sources: the first 160 participants of the ongoing ImmuneRACE study, and 1,000 to 1,500 subjects contributed by 6 global collaborators. The dataset comprised deeply sampled blood TCRbeta repertoires from subjects exposed to, actively infected with, or recovered from COVID-19. The prospective study material was composed of cDNA or gDNA derived from T cells, B-cell-depleted T cells, or PBMCs.

Whole blood was collected in K2EDTA tubes by collaborating institutions according to the institutions' own protocols. For TCRbeta analysis, collaborators shipped samples as frozen whole blood, isolated PBMCs, or DNA extracted from either of those sample types. Overall results and qualifications from the work: How much clinical and demographic metadata was included differed by source and by participant, and the metadata was provided uncurated.

This receptor was obtained from a woman aged 55-70 years with acute or convalescent COVID-19. The V gene is TRBV5-1 and the J gene is TRBJ1-1; the D gene identity is not certain. The specimen sequenced was peripheral blood. The nucleotide sequence reads as follows: TGCGCCAGCAGCTTGTATGAGGGCAACACTGAAGCTTTCTTT. The encoded protein is CASSLYEGNTEAFF.